Listed below are T cell receptor beta chains from one sample, sequenced in a study of OX40 agonist ivuxolimab in advanced cancers. Produced via immunoSEQ multiplex PCR; TCRdb's table is partial and in-frame only. Of around 21,000 clones listed, around four fifths are singletons. Sequencing was performed on CD4+ or CD8+ T cells sorted from blood, taken in a trial of the OX40 agonist ivuxolimab. These receptors were taken from an adult with an advanced solid tumor such as melanoma, head and neck, liver or kidney cancer. Both conserved end residues are part of each CDR3. A D gene is named only where the DNA matches it firmly. A clone size is listed for some rows: how often the clone was seen (once, few, many), or a class if it is expanded.

v_call	j_call	d_call	clone_size	cdr3_aa	cdr3_nt
TRBV10-1	TRBJ1-2	NA	NA	CASSESKGFGYTF	TGCGCCAGCAGTGAGTCGAAAGGGTTCGGCTACACCTTC
TRBV11-2	TRBJ1-5	NA	many	CASSLEGREDQPQHF	TGTGCCAGCAGCTTAGAAGGGAGGGAGGATCAGCCCCAGCATTTT
TRBV29-1	TRBJ2-1	NA	NA	CSADDADVNNEQFF	TGCAGCGCCGACGACGCCGACGTCAACAATGAGCAGTTCTTC
TRBV28	TRBJ2-7	NA	NA	CASSDALQGTTYEQYF	TGTGCCAGCAGTGACGCCCTACAGGGAACTACCTACGAGCAGTACTTC
TRBV13	TRBJ2-6	NA	NA	CASSLGGLDSGANVLTF	TGTGCCAGCAGCTTAGGCGGGTTGGACTCTGGGGCCAACGTCCTGACTTTC
TRBV15	TRBJ2-1	NA	NA	CATSRDRTLNEQFF	TGTGCCACCAGCAGAGATCGGACCCTTAATGAGCAGTTCTTC
TRBV28	TRBJ2-7	NA	once	CASTSYGGIKDYEQYF	TGTGCCAGCACCTCCTACGGGGGAATCAAAGACTACGAGCAGTACTTC
TRBV5-5	TRBJ2-7	NA	NA	CASSLQRRYEQYF	TGTGCCAGCAGCTTGCAAAGGCGCTACGAGCAGTACTTC
TRBV7-8	TRBJ1-1	NA	NA	CASNSLEGIYTEAFF	TGTGCCAGCAACTCCCTGGAAGGGATATACACTGAAGCTTTCTTT
TRBV13	TRBJ1-1	NA	few	CASSLRSTEAFF	TGTGCCAGCAGCTTGAGGAGCACTGAAGCTTTCTTT
TRBV7-9	TRBJ2-5	TRBD2	NA	CASSLGLAGNGETQYF	TGTGCCAGCAGCTTAGGGCTAGCGGGCAACGGGGAGACCCAGTACTTC
TRBV11-2	TRBJ2-7	NA	once	CASSGEGGGTYEQYF	TGTGCCAGCAGCGGAGAAGGGGGGGGGACCTACGAGCAGTACTTC
TRBV6-6	TRBJ2-7	TRBD1	once	CASSYNRGHEQYF	TGTGCCAGCAGTTACAACAGGGGCCACGAGCAGTACTTC
TRBV7-9	TRBJ1-4	TRBD1	NA	CASTSMTGGEKLFF	TGTGCCAGCACCTCTATGACAGGGGGTGAAAAACTGTTTTTT
TRBV9	TRBJ2-2	NA	NA	CASSSSTRGTGELFF	TGTGCCAGCAGCTCCTCAACAAGGGGGACCGGGGAGCTGTTTTTT
TRBV25-1	TRBJ2-1	NA	NA	CASSERAYNEQFF	TGTGCCAGCAGTGAACGGGCCTACAATGAGCAGTTCTTC
TRBV5-6	TRBJ2-1	TRBD1	NA	CASIPQGAGSNEQFF	TGTGCCAGCATCCCACAGGGGGCGGGGAGTAATGAGCAGTTCTTC